This T cell receptor beta chain was identified in a study of cytomegalovirus exposure and HLA in healthy donors. The study, taken as a whole, reports: Researchers left out some V segments, among them TRBV6-2 and TRBV6-3, as indistinguishable. Another analysis was done later, and it associated roughly 15,000 TCR beta sequences with HLA alleles at 0.05 false discovery rate.

In the PCR, 60 Vbeta and 13 Jbeta primers were used. Measured with immunoSEQ multiplex PCR; TCRdb has only the in-frame clones, and not every one. The repertoire holds some 130,000 clones, with 79% as singletons. On this clone: Antigen unknown.

Deletions cut 0 bases from V and 3 bases from J, with 8 bases between. This CDR3 spans 14 amino acids. Per the germline V gene, CDR1 is ENHRY and CDR2 is SYGVKD. The sequencing input was PBMCs. The chain is built from TRBV10-3 and TRBJ1-2; D gene ambiguous. The clonotype was recovered from a man aged 40-49 years in good health and CMV-seropositive. As DNA, the CDR3 is TGTGCCATCAGTGAGTCTGCGGGGTACTATGGCTACACCTTC. Protein product: CAISESAGYYGYTF.